These 26 T cell receptor beta chains were all obtained from the same sample, sequenced in a study of T-cell reconstitution after alpha-beta-depleted transplantation in children. Construction of the TCRbeta library involved unique molecular identifiers. TCRdb called the PCR reads again in MiXCR, with one record for every CDR3 protein. The data contain 700,000 to 950,000 distinct CDR3 sequences, roughly 15% of them singletons. The sequenced sample was PBMCs, mostly from graft donor cells, obtained 360 days after TCRalphabeta/CD19-depleted stem cell transplant. Receptor source: a male patient aged 5 to 17 who had a stem cell transplant for acute lymphoblastic leukemia, so the T cells may come from the graft donor.

Points on this clonotype: This could be a read error, since a much larger clone is one nucleotide away. This chain uses TRBV7-9 with TRBJ1-4, with 8 positions matching TRBD1. The CDR3 contains 16 residues. Germline CDR1 SEHNR, CDR2 FQNEAQ (reference sequence). Trimming removed 1 base from V and 8 bases from J; junction bases left unmatched: 9. In DNA, the CDR3 is TGTGCCAGCAGCTTAGGGACACAGGGGGAGAGAGAAAAACTGTTTTTT. Protein product: CASSLGTQGEREKLFF.

This chain uses TRBV28 with TRBJ2-7; D call uncertain. In germline, CDR1 is MDHEN, CDR2 SYDVKM. This CDR3 comprises 14 residues. Trimming left V 3 bases short and J 2 bases short, with 11 bases between. CDR3 DNA: TGTGCCAGCAGTTTGTTAGCCCATCCCTACGAGCAGTACTTC. This gives the protein CASSLLAHPYEQYF.

This clonotype was counted a few times. The CDR3 loop reads CASTEGWATDTQYF. Written as DNA, the CDR3 is TGTGCCAGCACCGAAGGGTGGGCCACAGATACGCAGTATTTT. The rearrangement links TRBV2 to TRBJ2-3; unclear D gene. The V gene's germline CDR1 is SNHLY and CDR2 FYNNEI. Trimming removed 7 bases at V and 2 bases at J, with 13 bases between. The CDR3 consists of 14 residues.

The J gene is TRBJ2-1, the V gene TRBV29-1; D gene ambiguous. Trimming stripped 6 bases from V and 4 bases from J, with 10 bases between. This CDR3 is 12 amino acids long. The germline V gene has CDR1 SQVTM and CDR2 ANQGSEA. The chain's CDR3 is CSVTEAYNEQFF. The CDR3 coding sequence is TGCAGCGTGACTGAAGCTTACAATGAGCAGTTCTTC.

This clonotype was seen only a few times. CDR3 amino acids: CSAPRWATQYF. CDR3 in DNA: TGCAGTGCCCCTCGTTGGGCTACGCAGTATTTT. The V and J genes are TRBV20-1 and TRBJ2-3; D gene unclear. Germline assignment: CDR1 DFQATT and CDR2 SNEGSKA (reference sequence). The CDR3 is made up of 11 amino acids. The ends were cut back, 6 bases at V and 8 bases at J, with 12 bases in the middle.

This clonotype was seen more than once but under ten times. The rearrangement uses TRBV7-6 and TRBJ2-1; the D is unclear. This CDR3 contains 15 residues. V was shortened by 1 base and J by 7 bases, with 14 bases between the two germline ends. The germline CDR1 and CDR2 sequences are SGHVS and FNYEAQ. As DNA, the CDR3 is TGTGCCAGCAGCTTAGTACGGGTCTCGGGTAATGAGCAGTTCTTC. It codes for CASSLVRVSGNEQFF.

This clonotype was found a few times. The chain uses TRBV7-2 and TRBJ2-2, with 8 positions matching TRBD2. The germline V gene encodes CDR1 SGHTA and CDR2 FQGNSA. This CDR3 has 15 residues. Trimming took 2 bases from V and 4 from J; bases not matched to a gene: 3. CDR3 bases: TGTGCCAGCAGCTTATCAACTAGCGGCACCGGGGAGCTGTTTTTT. It encodes CASSLSTSGTGELFF.

The rearrangement links TRBV7-9 to TRBJ2-3, with D perhaps TRBD1 (6 bases). Looked up from germline, CDR1 is SEHNR and CDR2 is FQNEAQ (reference sequence). CDR3 length equals 14 residues. The V gene lost 4 bases and the J gene lost 6 bases, with 14 bases spanning the gap. As DNA, the CDR3 is TGTGCCAGCAGCTGGGGGCCCCCGGTGGATACGCAGTATTTT. It encodes CASSWGPPVDTQYF.

The V and J genes are TRBV4-1 and TRBJ2-2, with TRBD2 as a possible D gene (7 bases). V lost 3 bases and J lost 2, with 19 bases in between. Germline assignment: CDR1 MGHRA and CDR2 YSYEKL. This CDR3 spans 18 amino acids. DNA of the CDR3: TGCGCCAGCAGCCAGTTTCCCAGGGGAGGGCCTAACACCGGGGAGCTGTTTTTT. This codes for CASSQFPRGGPNTGELFF.

This rearrangement joins TRBV5-4 to TRBJ2-5; possibly TRBD2 for D (5 bases). The CDR3 length is 13 residues. Germline-derived CDR1 and CDR2 are SGHNT and YYREEE (reference sequence). Trimming removed 4 bases at V and 4 bases at J, with 11 bases between. CDR3 sequence: CASSRGWAETQYF. As DNA, the CDR3 is TGTGCCAGCAGCCGGGGATGGGCAGAGACCCAGTACTTC.

The rearrangement joins TRBV3-1 to TRBJ2-7; the match to TRBD2 covers 11 bases. J lost 1 base, V lost 0 bases, and 8 bases had no gene match. Germline values: CDR1 LGHDT, CDR2 YNNKEL (reference sequence). This CDR3 spans 18 amino acids. The CDR3 here is CASSQDPSSGRGSYEQYF. The CDR3 region has the DNA TGTGCCAGCAGCCAAGATCCGAGTAGCGGGAGGGGATCCTACGAGCAGTACTTC.

This clonotype was seen more than once but under ten times. V and J are TRBV20-1 and TRBJ2-3; no reliable D call. The germline CDR1 and CDR2 sequences are DFQATT and SNEGSKA (reference sequence). This CDR3 has 11 amino acids. The V and J ends lost 5 bases and 6 bases respectively, with 9 bases between them. The CDR3 protein is CSAPEYDTQYF. The CDR3 coding sequence is TGCAGTGCTCCCGAGTATGATACGCAGTATTTT.

This clonotype was seen only a few times. This chain joins TRBV27 and TRBJ2-7, with D possibly being TRBD1 (5 bases). V was pared by 2 bases and J by 2 bases, with 7 bases between. From germline, CDR1 is MNHEY and CDR2 SMNVEV (reference sequence). This CDR3 has 13 residues. CDR3 sequence (DNA): TGTGCCAGCAGTTTAAGACAGCCCTACGAGCAGTACTTC. This codes for CASSLRQPYEQYF.

The chain is built from TRBV10-3 and TRBJ1-4, with 8 bases that match TRBD1. Germline V lookup: CDR1 ENHRY, CDR2 SYGVKD. This CDR3 spans 18 amino acids. V lost 2 bases, J lost 4 bases, and 12 bases stayed unmatched. This CDR3 is CAISESPGQAPDNEKLFF. CDR3 in DNA: TGTGCCATCAGTGAGAGCCCGGGACAGGCTCCAGATAATGAAAAACTGTTTTTT.

V gene TRBV12-3 or TRBV12-4 combines with J gene TRBJ2-3; unclear D gene. The CDR3 runs to 12 residues. Trimming stripped 8 bases from V and 4 bases from J, with 10 bases between. The DNA of the CDR3 is TGTGCCAGCTCTGTCCCCCCAGATACGCAGTATTTT. Translated: CASSVPPDTQYF.

The rearrangement joins TRBV3-1 to TRBJ1-4; perhaps TRBD1 as D (5 bases). The germline V gene has CDR1 LGHDT and CDR2 YNNKEL (reference sequence). The CDR3 is 16 residues long. V shed 3 bases and J shed 9 bases, with 20 bases lying between them. The CDR3 loop reads CASSQVRRGRSKKLFF. The DNA for the CDR3 is TGTGCCAGCAGCCAGGTCAGAAGGGGACGTAGTAAAAAACTGTTTTTT.

The chain carries TRBV10-3 and TRBJ2-7, with 10 bases identical to TRBD2. Germline V lookup: CDR1 ENHRY, CDR2 SYGVKD. The V and J ends lost 4 bases and 2 bases, in that order; junction bases with no gene match: 2. The CDR3 loop spans 14 amino acids. In DNA, the CDR3 is TGTGCCATCAGTGGGACTAGCGGAACCTACGAGCAGTACTTC. The encoded protein is CAISGTSGTYEQYF.

The gene calls are TRBV28 and TRBJ2-3, with D possibly matching TRBD2 (5 bases). Germline assignment: CDR1 MDHEN and CDR2 SYDVKM. V was cut by 6 bases and J by 1 base, with 11 bases left in between. The CDR3 is 14 residues long. CDR3 in DNA: TGTGCCAGCAGGAGGAGGAGCCGCACAGATACGCAGTATTTT. Amino acids: CASRRRSRTDTQYF. Supplemented by reference TRBV28 and TRBJ2-3, the full variable domain reads DVKVTQSSRYLVKRTGEKVFLECVQDMDHENMFWYRQDPGLGLRLIYFSYDVKMKEKGDIPEGYSVSREKKERFSLILESASTNQTSMYLCASRRRSRTDTQYFGPGTRLTVL.

Only a few counts were recorded for this clonotype. This sequence joins TRBV14 and TRBJ2-7; maybe TRBD1 (7 bases). Germline V gives CDR1 SGHDN, CDR2 FVKESK. The CDR3 spans 16 residues. Trimming stripped 2 bases from V and 5 bases from J, with 19 bases between. For the CDR3, the DNA is TGTGCCAGCAGCCAATTCCCGCGACAGGGAGGACACGAGCAGTACTTC. Protein product: CASSQFPRQGGHEQYF.

The chain couples TRBV12-3 or TRBV12-4 to TRBJ2-1; a possible D gene is TRBD2 (5 bases). This CDR3 spans 15 amino acids. The V gene lost 3 bases and the J gene lost 4 bases, with 13 bases spanning the gap. CDR3 bases: TGTGCCAGCAGTTTGTGGGCGGGCCGGTACAATGAGCAGTTCTTC. Protein product: CASSLWAGRYNEQFF.

This clonotype was recorded many times. This rearrangement joins TRBV12-3 or TRBV12-4 to TRBJ2-3; no firm D call. The CDR3 sequence is 13 residues long. V lost 7 bases and J lost 5, with 13 bases in between. The DNA of the CDR3 is TGTGCCAGCATCCAACCGTGGGGAGATACGCAGTATTTT. This gives the protein CASIQPWGDTQYF.

This clonotype was found a few times. This chain connects TRBV7-6 to TRBJ1-4; TRBD1 matches 10 bases. In germline, CDR1 is SGHVS, CDR2 FNYEAQ. Trimming removed 5 bases from V and 7 bases from J; junction bases left unmatched: 7. The CDR3 consists of 15 residues. CDR3 sequence (DNA): TGTGCCAGCAGCCCATCGACAGGGGGCCCTGAAAAACTGTTTTTT. Translation: CASSPSTGGPEKLFF. Looking up the rest from reference TRBV7-6 and TRBJ1-4 gives the full variable domain: GAGVSQSPRYKVTKRGQDVALRCDPISGHVSLYWYRQALGQGPEFLTYFNYEAQQDKSGLPNDRFSAERPEGSISTLTIQRTEQRDSAMYRCASSPSTGGPEKLFFGSGTQLSVL.

This clonotype was seen ten or more times. The chain combines TRBV29-1 with TRBJ1-2, with D perhaps TRBD1 (5 bases). The V end was cut by 3 bases, the J end by 6 bases, with 8 bases between. Per germline, CDR1 SQVTM and CDR2 ANQGSEA. The CDR3 is 11 amino acids. CDR3 sequence: CSVDWGNGYTF. The CDR3 bases are TGCAGCGTTGATTGGGGGAATGGCTACACCTTC.

This clonotype was seen a handful of times. J is TRBJ1-1 and V is TRBV7-8; D not resolved. The V end lost 0 bases, the J end lost 6 bases, and 14 bases lay between the germline ends. The CDR3 extends over 15 amino acids. Germline loops: CDR1 SGHVS, CDR2 FQNEAQ. This CDR3 reads CASSLAFRVGAEAFF. The CDR3 DNA reads TGTGCCAGCAGCTTAGCGTTTAGGGTGGGCGCTGAAGCTTTCTTT.

This clonotype was counted a few times. The chain recombines TRBV27 with TRBJ2-1; D call uncertain. The V gene lost 7 bases and the J gene lost 1 base, with 8 bases spanning the gap. Germline values: CDR1 MNHEY, CDR2 SMNVEV (reference sequence). CDR3 length: 13 residues. The chain's CDR3 is CASTFGSYNEQFF. In nucleotides, the CDR3 is TGTGCCAGCACCTTTGGGTCCTACAATGAGCAGTTCTTC.

This clonotype was seen ten or more times. V is TRBV28 and J is TRBJ1-3; tentative D call: TRBD1 (6 bases). Germline-derived CDR1 and CDR2 are MDHEN and SYDVKM. V was trimmed by 4 bases and J by 2 bases, leaving 15 bases between them. The CDR3 spans 16 residues. The CDR3 reads CASSSHGGPPGNTIYF. As DNA, the CDR3 is TGTGCCAGCAGTTCACATGGGGGCCCGCCTGGAAACACCATATATTTT. The whole variable domain, remainder taken from reference TRBV28 and TRBJ1-3, is DVKVTQSSRYLVKRTGEKVFLECVQDMDHENMFWYRQDPGLGLRLIYFSYDVKMKEKGDIPEGYSVSREKKERFSLILESASTNQTSMYLCASSSHGGPPGNTIYFGEGSWLTVV.